The 25 T cell receptor beta chains in this list originate from one sample, sequenced in a study of type 1 regulatory T cells. Whole-study findings and limits: Compared with non-type 1 regulatory T cells, type 1 regulatory T cells showed a more restricted TCR repertoire.

These receptors' targets are unknown. Via MiXCR, TCRdb re-called the reads, giving one row per CDR3 protein. In the table there are 60,000 to 75,000 distinct CDR3 sequences, more than 20% of which are singletons. The material sequenced was cultured type 1 regulatory T (Tr1) cells, either the whole culture or a sorted fraction (not recorded which). Source of these receptors: a human donor in good health.

This clonotype was detected a few times. The chain combines TRBV7-2 with TRBJ1-4; D call uncertain. There are 13 residues in the CDR3. V dropped 8 bases and J dropped 0 bases, with 7 bases sitting between them. Per germline, CDR1 SGHTA and CDR2 FQGNSA. CDR3 nucleotide sequence: TGTGCCAGCCAGAGGGCAACTAATGAAAAACTGTTTTTT. This encodes CASQRATNEKLFF.

The CDR3: CATSRDQGAVEQYF. The CDR3 DNA reads TGTGCCACCAGCAGAGATCAGGGGGCGGTCGAGCAGTACTTC. The rearrangement uses TRBV15 and TRBJ2-7; TRBD1 matches at 8 bases. This CDR3 has 14 amino acids. Per germline, CDR1 LNHNV and CDR2 YYDKDF (reference sequence). V lost 0 bases to trimming and J lost 6 bases; unmatched junction nucleotides: 4.

This clonotype occurred many times. CDR3 loop: CASSLSDTDTQYF. The DNA for the CDR3 is TGCGCCAGCAGCTTGAGTGACACAGATACGCAGTATTTT. The chain employs TRBV5-1 and TRBJ2-3; D gene uncertain. Germline V gene sequence: CDR1 SGHRS, CDR2 YFSETQ. The V and J ends lost 1 base and 2 bases respectively, with 5 bases between them. The CDR3 has 13 amino acids.

The genes are TRBV12-3 or TRBV12-4 and TRBJ1-2; possible D gene TRBD1, 5 bases. The V end lost 5 bases, the J end lost 8 bases, and 9 bases lay between the germline ends. The CDR3 sequence is 11 residues long. The CDR3 DNA is TGTGCCAGCAGTCAGGGTGGCGGCTACACCTTC. This gives the protein CASSQGGGYTF.

The gene calls are TRBV5-1 and TRBJ2-7; TRBD1 matches 8 bases. The J segment lost 4 bases and the V segment lost 4 bases, leaving 1 base of the junction unmatched. Germline V gene sequence: CDR1 SGHRS, CDR2 YFSETQ. The CDR3 length is 12 residues. DNA of the CDR3: TGCGCCAGCAGCGGACAGGGTTACGAGCAGTACTTC. Residues: CASSGQGYEQYF.

This clonotype was recorded a few times. The chain has TRBV6-2 or TRBV6-3 and TRBJ2-1; possible D gene TRBD2, 6 bases. CDR1 MNHEY and CDR2 SVGEGT come from the germline V gene. V shed 6 bases and J shed 4 bases, with 10 bases lying between them. CDR3 length: 13 amino acids. The CDR3 protein is CASSRLEYNEQFF. The CDR3 nucleotides read TGTGCCAGCAGCCGACTAGAATACAATGAGCAGTTCTTC.

This clonotype was counted only a few times. This chain uses TRBV7-9 with TRBJ2-1, with D unclear. CDR1 is SEHNR and CDR2 is FQNEAQ in the germline V gene (reference sequence). Trimming took 1 base from V and 7 from J, leaving 8 bases between them. The CDR3 contains 13 residues. This chain's CDR3 is CASSLENRNEQFF. CDR3 sequence (DNA): TGTGCCAGCAGCTTAGAGAATCGGAATGAGCAGTTCTTC.

This clonotype was seen only a few times. The V gene is TRBV5-1, the J gene TRBJ2-1; weak D call: TRBD1 (5 bases). The CDR3 length is 15 residues. With 1 base removed from V and 8 bases from J, the gap between germline ends came to 16 bases. Germline CDR1 reads SGHRS; CDR2 reads YFSETQ. The DNA for the CDR3 is TGCGCCAGCAGCTTGTTTTGGGGCCAAGTAGATGAGCAGTTCTTC. It translates to CASSLFWGQVDEQFF.

This clonotype was seen a handful of times. V and J are TRBV5-1 and TRBJ1-1; D is unclear. Trimming left V 1 base short and J 3 bases short, with 13 bases between. The CDR3 has 15 residues. Germline V lookup: CDR1 SGHRS, CDR2 YFSETQ. CDR3 sequence: CASSLTVRMDTEAFF. DNA for the CDR3: TGCGCCAGCAGCTTGACAGTGCGGATGGACACTGAAGCTTTCTTT.

As to this clonotype: A much bigger clone sits one base away, suggesting this may be a read error. The chain links TRBV12-3 or TRBV12-4 to TRBJ2-7; D is undetermined. CDR3 length equals 13 residues. The CDR3 here is CVSVGRSGREQYF. The DNA of the CDR3 is TGTGTCAGCGTCGGTAGGTCCGGGCGGGAGCAGTACTTC.

The chain links TRBV30 to TRBJ1-1; D gene ambiguous. CDR1 GTSNPN and CDR2 SVGIG come from the germline V gene (reference sequence). The CDR3 extends over 13 amino acids. Trimming removed 2 bases at V and 4 bases at J, with 11 bases between. CDR3 nucleotides: TGTGCCTGGAGTAGGGAGGGAGTCACTGAAGCTTTCTTT. The encoded protein is CAWSREGVTEAFF.

This clonotype was seen only a few times. CDR3 region: CASSFGTHNNEQFF. DNA of the CDR3: TGCGCCAGCAGCTTCGGGACTCATAACAATGAGCAGTTCTTC. The chain has TRBV5-1 and TRBJ2-1; the D gene is possibly TRBD2 (6 bases). The CDR3 contains 14 residues. The V gene's germline CDR1 is SGHRS and CDR2 YFSETQ. Trimming took off 2 bases at V and 5 bases at J, with 11 bases between the two ends.

This clonotype was observed a few times. The rearrangement uses TRBV20-1 and TRBJ1-2, with D hard to call. The germline CDR1 and CDR2 sequences are DFQATT and SNEGSKA (reference sequence). Trimming took off 6 bases at V and 7 bases at J, with 24 bases between the two ends. This CDR3 spans 15 amino acids. The CDR3 DNA reads as TGCAGTGCCCCGCAGGATTTAATAGGGCGTGGTGGCTACACCTTC. Its translation is CSAPQDLIGRGGYTF.

The CDR3 spells CASSPPSRQGRAYGYTF. For the CDR3, the DNA is TGTGCCAGCTCACCACCGAGTAGGCAGGGCAGGGCCTATGGCTACACCTTC. The chain carries TRBV18 and TRBJ1-2; tentative D call: TRBD1 (5 bases). CDR3 length: 17 amino acids. Germline V gene data show CDR1 as KGHSH and CDR2 as LQKENI. Trimming removed 0 bases from V and 4 bases from J, with 18 bases in between.

About this clonotype itself: At one end the junction does not follow the germline gene, possibly because of a read error. This chain connects TRBV6-6 to TRBJ2-1; no firm D call. The germline V gene has CDR1 MNHNY and CDR2 SVGAGI (reference sequence). The CDR3 runs to 11 residues. As DNA, the CDR3 is TGTGTCAGCAGCCAACCGAATGAGCAGTTCTTC. As protein: CVSSQPNEQFF.

The chain uses TRBV11-2 and TRBJ1-2, with D unresolved. CDR3 size: 12 residues. The germline V gene encodes CDR1 SGHAT and CDR2 FQNNGV. Trimming took off 4 bases at V and 6 bases at J, with 9 bases between the two ends. CDR3 bases: TGTGCCAGCAGCTCCGGACGGGATGGCTACACCTTC. The encoded protein is CASSSGRDGYTF.

This clonotype showed up just a few times. The V call is TRBV20-1, the J call TRBJ2-7; 8 bases map to TRBD2. Trimming took 0 bases from V and 7 from J; bases not matched to a gene: 5. Germline CDR1 reads DFQATT; CDR2 reads SNEGSKA (reference sequence). CDR3 length: 13 residues. CDR3 loop: CSARDLAGGEQYF. Here the CDR3 DNA reads TGCAGTGCTAGAGACCTAGCGGGTGGTGAGCAGTACTTC.

This clonotype was found a few times. V is TRBV5-1 and J is TRBJ1-5; TRBD1 might be the D (6 bases). V lost 0 bases and J 6 bases, leaving 10 bases between the germline ends. The CDR3 spans 14 residues. CDR1 and CDR2 (germline): SGHRS, YFSETQ. CDR3 loop: CASSLEGGSQPQHF. The CDR3 DNA reads as TGCGCCAGCAGCTTGGAAGGGGGAAGTCAGCCCCAGCATTTT.

This clonotype was seen a handful of times. The chain carries TRBV14 and TRBJ2-1; no firm D call. Looked up from germline, CDR1 is SGHDN and CDR2 is FVKESK. Trimming pared 1 base from V and 9 bases from J, leaving 13 bases between. The CDR3 runs to 14 residues. The CDR3 region has the DNA TGTGCCAGCAGCCAAGGAGTAGTTCTCAGTGAGCAGTTCTTC. Translated, it gives CASSQGVVLSEQFF.

This clonotype was picked up many times. At one boundary the junction diverges from the germline segment, which might be a read error. This chain joins TRBV7-7 and TRBJ2-5; D may match TRBD1 or TRBD2 (5 bases each). The CDR3 extends over 14 amino acids. Germline V gene data show CDR1 as SSHAT and CDR2 as FNYEAQ (reference sequence). DNA for the CDR3: TGTGCTAGCAGCTTCGGGGTGGGACCAGAGACCCAGTACTTC. This sequence encodes CASSFGVGPETQYF. Full variable domain (rest looked up from reference TRBV7-7 and TRBJ2-5): GAGVSQSPRYKVTKRGQDVTLRCDPISSHATLYWYQQALGQGPEFLTYFNYEAQPDKSGLPSDRFSAERPEGSISTLTIQRTEQRDSAMYRCASSFGVGPETQYFGPGTRLLVL.

The rearrangement links TRBV20-1 to TRBJ2-1, with 7 bases matching TRBD1. CDR1 is DFQATT, CDR2 SNEGSKA, per germline (reference sequence). This CDR3 region has 11 residues. V lost 5 bases, J lost 11 bases, and 6 bases stayed unmatched. The CDR3 sequence is CSAANRGKQFF. CDR3 sequence (DNA): TGCAGTGCTGCCAACAGGGGTAAGCAGTTCTTC.

There are a few counts of this clonotype. V is TRBV5-1 and J is TRBJ2-5, with D possibly TRBD2 on 5 matching bases. Germline V gene lookup returns CDR1 SGHRS and CDR2 YFSETQ. V lost 7 bases, J lost 1 base, and 11 bases lay in between. The CDR3 extends over 13 amino acids. The CDR3 protein is CASGNGIQETQYF. CDR3 bases: TGCGCCAGCGGGAACGGGATCCAAGAGACCCAGTACTTC.

This chain uses TRBV27 with TRBJ1-2, with D perhaps TRBD1 (6 bases). Germline loops: CDR1 MNHEY, CDR2 SMNVEV (reference sequence). CDR3 length: 13 amino acids. V dropped 1 base and J dropped 7 bases, with 10 bases sitting between them. The CDR3, as DNA: TGTGCCAGCAGTTTATGGCAGGGGAGTGGCTACACCTTC. It encodes CASSLWQGSGYTF.

The sample holds a few counts of this clonotype. The V gene is TRBV5-1, the J gene TRBJ2-4; 9 bases line up with TRBD1. This CDR3 has 13 amino acids. V shed 6 bases, J shed 8 bases, and the junction held 6 bases outside the gene matches. Per germline, CDR1 SGHRS and CDR2 YFSETQ. The CDR3 bases are TGCGCCAGCAACCCGGGACAGGGTCACATTCAGTACTTC. As protein: CASNPGQGHIQYF.

This clonotype was found once. CDR3 DNA: TGTGCCAGCAGCATGCCTCGGAGCGTTCCGGGCTACACCTTC. It specifies CASSMPRSVPGYTF. This chain connects TRBV7-2 to TRBJ1-2; D gene uncertain. This CDR3 contains 14 residues. Germline values: CDR1 SGHTA, CDR2 FQGNSA. V lost 5 bases, J lost 8 bases, and 18 bases lay in between.